This entry is about one T cell receptor beta chain. These data originate in a study of blood T cell repertoires in COVID-19. The CDR3 has 13 residues. Per germline, CDR1 LGHNA and CDR2 YSLEER. Trimming pared 0 bases from V and 9 bases from J, leaving 10 bases between. Assay used: immunoSEQ multiplex PCR; TCRdb lists only in-frame clones, some missing. The sample lists about 220,000 clones, about 87% occurring once. Material for sequencing was PBMCs or T cells enriched from blood (not recorded which). This chain uses TRBV4-3 with TRBJ2-3, with D possibly matching TRBD1 (5 bases). The sequence derives from a woman aged 25 to 45 who had recovered from COVID-19. The CDR3 loop reads CASSQENYRTQYF. In nucleotides, the CDR3 is TGCGCCAGCAGCCAAGAGAACTACAGGACGCAGTATTTT.